This T cell receptor (beta chain) appears in the sequencing data of a study of regulatory T cells in long-lasting Graves disease. Per germline, CDR1 MNHEY and CDR2 SMNVEV (reference sequence). The CDR3 is 14 residues long. Trimming removed 6 bases at V and 8 bases at J, with 16 bases between. General study results and limits: Patients whose Graves' disease persisted exhibited lower TCR diversity than those newly diagnosed.

A note on this clonotype: The antigen is unknown.

Construction of the TCR beta libraries employed iRepertoire HTBI primers in conjunction with Arm-PCR of CDR3 regions. From the multiplex PCR reads, TCRdb called clonotypes with MiXCR, one entry per CDR3 protein. Here the sample spans about 400,000 distinct CDR3 sequences, under 25% being singletons. This sample's time point: persistent/refractory GD, antithyroid drugs over 5 years with positive TRAb. There was RNA extracted from PBMCs, and the TCR library was made from it. Doctors identified Graves' disease using the American Thyroid Association guidelines. This chain joins TRBV27 and TRBJ1-4; the D is unclear. Sequencing was performed on peripheral blood mononuclear cells (PBMCs), taken when the disease was refractory, from a patient treated with antithyroid drugs. This sequence was found in a female donor with Graves disease. The CDR3 region is CASSPGPRMEKLFF. The CDR3 DNA reads as TGTGCCAGCAGCCCCGGGCCGCGAATGGAAAAACTGTTTTTT.